This T cell receptor (beta chain) comes out of a study of Tregs in tolerant kidney transplant recipients. The repertoire was sequenced with immunoSEQ multiplex PCR; TCRdb's copy has only in-frame clones and lacks some. This sample yields over 55,000 clones, of which around 80% are seen a single time; 4.5% to 6.5% belongs to the top ten. Trimming removed 4 bases at V and 1 base at J, with 10 bases between. CDR1 SQVTM and CDR2 ANQGSEA come from the germline V gene. The CDR3 spans 14 residues. The sample consisted of CD4+ T cells from blood. The V and J genes are TRBV29-1 and TRBJ2-2, with D maybe TRBD2 (5 bases). This TCR came from a human donor in good health. Written as DNA, the CDR3 is TGCAGCGTTGTTCGTGGGAGGAACACCGGGGAGCTGTTTTTT. Translated: CSVVRGRNTGELFF.